This T cell receptor (beta chain) was captured by sequencing in a study of radiation and T cells in renal cell carcinoma. V was cut by 4 bases and J by 0 bases, with 12 bases left in between. The CDR3 is 14 residues long. Germline CDR1 and CDR2: SQVTM and ANQGSEA. Described time point: blood 4 weeks post-SBRT, at nephrectomy. Treatment in this sample: 15 Gy SBRT to primary tumor, nephrectomy 4 weeks later. After SBRT, blood was collected at 2 and 4 weeks, plus baseline. The tumor was a clear cell renal cell carcinoma. Measured with immunoSEQ multiplex PCR; TCRdb has only the in-frame clones, and not every one. The repertoire consists of about 78,000 clones, with roughly nine tenths occurring once and the leading ten covering over 5.5%. Regarding the study as a whole: In blood, top tumor clones expanded by 2 weeks, shrinking by 4. Baseline intratumoral clonotype presence is unknown without pretreatment biopsies.

On this clone itself: Its antigen is still unknown.

The input for sequencing was blood, taken from a patient whose treatment included radiotherapy and nephrectomy. J is TRBJ1-1 and V is TRBV29-1, with D tentatively TRBD1 (6 bases). The clonotype originates from a woman aged 70-85 years with renal cell carcinoma. The CDR3 nucleotides read TGCAGCGTTGTCCGGGGGGCGGTGAACACTGAAGCTTTCTTT. Amino acid sequence: CSVVRGAVNTEAFF.